This T cell receptor beta chain was observed in a study of patients and donors after allogeneic stem cell transplantation. By sample fraction, this clonotype is medium-sized. A single record per CDR3 protein comes from TCRdb applying MiXCR to the RT-PCR reads. In the table there are roughly 8,400 distinct CDR3 sequences, 3.5% to 4.5% of which are singletons. CDR1 is LGHNA, CDR2 YNFKEQ, per germline. CDR3 size: 16 residues. V dropped 0 bases and J dropped 2; count of bases not matched to a gene: 4. This TCR was sampled from a human donor who was either an allogeneic HSCT recipient or a stem cell or donor lymphocyte infusion donor (not recorded which). It is not recorded whose cells these are; they may come from a transplant donor. Specimen: blood, either unsorted or a sorted T cell fraction (not recorded which). The rearrangement uses TRBV4-2 and TRBJ2-1; TRBD2 aligns across 7 bases. In nucleotides, the CDR3 is TGTGCCAGCAGCCAAGATAAAGGGACTACCTACAATGAGCAGTTCTTC. It codes for CASSQDKGTTYNEQFF.